This TCR beta chain was retrieved from a study of shared clonotypes between healthy human individuals (dated by TCRdb to the early 2020s). A note on the overall study: Two women and a few men aged 18 to 49 years were included in the cohort. Per donor, three plates each were used for CD4 naive and CD4 memory, two for CD8 naive, and one for CD8 memory. To estimate repertoire size and how much clonotype sharing occurs between individuals, the study deeply sequenced the blood TCR repertoires of several healthy adults. To increase sequencing depth and limit assay-specific biases, TCR repertoire library preparation and sequencing were carried out by different laboratories using diverse techniques. Leukapheresis yielded between about 0.85 and 9.5 billion PBMCs per donor. What the authors observed across the whole study: Incomplete sequencing was indicated by rarefaction of sorted-subset datasets, despite the large sequencing depth. Larger estimated clonotype richness was generally found for naive subsets than for memory subsets. Because the study included a small number of donors, the genetic and exposure-history diversity represented was limited. Sharing across a few donors was observed for approximately 5% of naive CD4, 3% to 3.5% of naive CD8, over 2% of memory CD4, and about 0.4% of memory CD8 clonotypes. Sampling was restricted to blood, and TCR repertoires in tissue are likely to differ from TCR repertoires in blood. Compared with non-shared clonotypes, clonotypes shared by all four sorted-subset donors had higher generation probabilities. Based on pairwise subsampling, the degree of clonotype sharing among donors was expected to be affected by sequencing depth.

The donors were healthy, HIV-negative adults with no recently reported acute infections or vaccinations. Every donor was a Caucasian adult living in Nashville, Tennessee, USA. Magnetic negative selection was used to enrich CD4+ T cells, after which naive cells were positively selected on CD45RA and the negative fraction became the memory subset. Blood was collected by leukapheresis, and PBMCs were isolated by Ficoll-Histopaque density gradient centrifugation and then cryopreserved in liquid nitrogen vapor phase. Analytical flow cytometry was used to check the purity and quantity of every magnetically sorted T cell population. Each sorted fraction had its genomic DNA isolated and then quantified by UV absorbance on a Nanodrop 2000c. The germline V gene (reference sequence) gives CDR1 as MNHEY and CDR2 as SMNVEV. Germline trimming amounts to 5 bases on V and 4 bases on J, with 4 as the count of junction bases outside the gene matches. Its CDR3 holds 13 amino acids, cysteine through phenylalanine. Only CDR3 DNA remains: 39 bases, in frame from the first base.

TCR CDR3 regions were amplified from genomic DNA by multiplex PCR using the deep immunoSEQ assay. Genomic DNA extracted from each cell subset was distributed evenly over all wells of several immunoSEQ 96-well plates, and each plate served as one replicate. For sorted subsets, approximately 210 ng genomic DNA, equal to about 30,000 T cell genomes, was loaded into each replicate PCR. Purified libraries were quantified with a Qubit 3.0 fluorometer, sized on a Bioanalyzer 2100, and re-quantified with the KAPA Library Quantification kit. A separate single-read 150-cycle Illumina NextSeq 550 flow cell was used to sequence each immunoSEQ 96-well plate. Per the original workflow: Because the immunoSEQ output held only junctional sequences and lacked quality scores, the filtering could not match the filtering applied to full-length reads. Sequences were annotated with PyIR, a Python wrapper for IgBLAST v1.9, using IMGT germline references to assign V/J genes and CDR3. Any read was removed if the V/J assignment was weak (E-value above 1e-6), the CDR3 was missing, or the read contained stop codons, out-of-frame junctions, or ambiguous translated residues. V3J clonotypes were defined as sequences sharing an identical inferred V gene, J gene, and CDR3 amino acid sequence. To compute the percentage overlap between repertoires, the number of shared unique clonotypes was divided by the size of the smaller repertoire. Richness of each repertoire was evaluated using RTK rarefaction, the Chao1 estimator, and Recon v2.1 estimates of unobserved clonotypes. Generation probabilities were computed with OLGA for all TCRbeta clonotypes obtained by the gDNA method from a handful of donors. The table comes from immuneACCESS by way of TCRdb, which keeps in-frame sequences with V and J called. Part of the clones is missing from these tables; in studies checked, under half for an unresolved V gene and the rest for unknown reasons. V and J calls and clone size come straight from that table; D and trimming were deduced from the DNA. The sample records approximately 940,000 clones, 60% to 85% of which are singletons. The top ten clones comprise over 1.3% of the sample.

Note on this clone: Its recognized antigen is unknown. Base qualities are not provided; no much larger clone lies one nucleotide away.

Material: memory CD4+ T cells sorted from blood. In light of the paper, this sample's cell subset or site label describes: CD45RA-negative fraction. The chain was built from TRBV27 and TRBJ2-5; the central 7 bases match TRBD1. This receptor was taken from a man younger than 35 in good health. The CDR3 reads CASSARQGETQYF. The nucleotides read TGTGCCAGCAGTGCGAGACAGGGAGAGACCCAGTACTTC.